One and the same sample provided the 7 T cell receptor beta chains below, sequenced in a study of T cell changes during pregnancy in multiple sclerosis. Assay used: immunoSEQ multiplex PCR; TCRdb lists only in-frame clones, some missing. This sample yields under 45,000 clones, of which under 95% are seen a single time; over 0.55% belongs to the top ten. The sequences come from CD4+ T cells from peripheral blood mononuclear cells, collected in the third trimester of pregnancy. These receptors all come from a female donor with multiple sclerosis, enrolled in a pregnancy study.

The V gene is TRBV6-1, the J gene TRBJ1-4; D not certain. V was shortened by 2 bases and J by 6 bases, with 4 bases between the two germline ends. This CDR3 is built from 12 residues. Germline V gives CDR1 MNHNS, CDR2 SASEGT. Written as DNA, the CDR3 is TGTGCCAGCAGTGAATATGATGAAAAACTGTTTTTT. Translating gives CASSEYDEKLFF.

J is TRBJ2-5 and V is TRBV2; TRBD1 might be the D (7 bases). Trimming removed 7 bases at V and 3 bases at J, with 18 bases between. This CDR3 comprises 15 residues. Germline values: CDR1 SNHLY, CDR2 FYNNEI. This chain's CDR3 is CASNDQGGYEETQYF. CDR3 bases: TGTGCCAGCAATGATCAGGGGGGCTATGAAGAGACCCAGTACTTC.

The chain carries TRBV5-3 and TRBJ1-2; no firm D call. TRBV5-3 is placed among ORFs of uncertain function. The CDR3 totals 17 residues. V gave up 3 bases and J gave up 3 bases, with 21 bases separating them. DNA for the CDR3: TGTGCCAGAAGCTGGAAACCCCGGTTAGAGAGGGACTATGGCTACACCTTC. It encodes CARSWKPRLERDYGYTF.

The chain links TRBV4-2 to TRBJ2-3; D possibly corresponds to TRBD2 (5 bases). CDR3 size: 15 residues. Germline V gives CDR1 LGHNA, CDR2 YNFKEQ. V lost 6 bases to trimming and J lost 6 bases, with 19 bases between them. CDR3 in amino acids: CASRSAGVGGDTQYF. The CDR3 coding sequence is TGTGCCAGCAGGTCCGCCGGGGTGGGCGGGGATACGCAGTATTTT.

The chain links TRBV4-1 to TRBJ2-5; TRBD1 is a possible D gene (5 bases). Trimming left V 1 base short and J 5 bases short, with 14 bases between. Germline V gives CDR1 MGHRA, CDR2 YSYEKL. This CDR3 is 15 amino acids long. The CDR3: CASSQVSVGPETQYF. The CDR3 DNA reads as TGCGCCAGCAGCCAAGTCTCCGTGGGGCCGGAGACCCAGTACTTC.

CDR3 nucleotides: TGTGCCAGCAGTGAAATCCGGGGTGGCGGCAATCAGCCCCAGCATTTT. Its protein is CASSEIRGGGNQPQHF. V is TRBV6-1 and J is TRBJ1-5; no firm D call. CDR1 is MNHNS, CDR2 SASEGT, per germline. Trimming took off 2 bases at V and 2 bases at J, with 13 bases between the two ends. The CDR3 is 16 residues long.

For this clone: At one boundary the junction diverges from the germline segment, which might be a read error. The V call is TRBV15, the J call TRBJ1-5; 8 bases map to TRBD1. The germline V gene has CDR1 LNHNV and CDR2 YYDKDF (reference sequence). The CDR3 consists of 15 residues. CDR3 sequence reads: CATSRVQGADQPQHF. In DNA form, the CDR3 reads TGCGCCACCAGCAGAGTCCAGGGGGCCGATCAGCCCCAGCATTTT.